These 17 T cell receptor beta chains came from one sample sequenced in a study of blood T cell repertoires in COVID-19. Clones were read by immunoSEQ multiplex PCR, and TCRdb kept only the in-frame ones, dropping some. The table lists approximately 290,000 clones, about nine tenths of them singletons. The sample taken for sequencing was PBMCs or T cells enriched from blood (not recorded which). The receptors stem from a woman younger than 45 who had recovered from COVID-19.

J is TRBJ2-1 and V is TRBV27; 10 bases agree with TRBD2. The V gene end was trimmed by 7 bases and the J gene end by 8 bases; junction bases not matched to a gene: 11. Germline V gene lookup returns CDR1 MNHEY and CDR2 SMNVEV (reference sequence). This CDR3 has 15 amino acids. CDR3 sequence: CASTDQGLARHEQFF. The DNA of the CDR3 is TGTGCCAGCACAGACCAGGGACTAGCGAGACATGAGCAGTTCTTC.

This chain uses TRBV11-2 with TRBJ2-7; perhaps TRBD1 as D (5 bases). The CDR3 runs 13 residues. CDR1 and CDR2 from the germline V gene are SGHAT and FQNNGV. With 7 bases removed from V and 1 base from J, the gap between germline ends came to 11 bases. This chain's CDR3 is CASKDTPSYEQYF. In nucleotides, the CDR3 is TGTGCCAGCAAGGACACCCCTTCCTACGAGCAGTACTTC.

This chain uses TRBV28 with TRBJ1-1, with TRBD1 identical over 10 bases. Germline V gene lookup returns CDR1 MDHEN and CDR2 SYDVKM. This CDR3 is built from 16 residues. Trimming cost V 5 bases and J 5 bases; bases outside gene matches: 11. In DNA, the CDR3 is TGTGCCAGCAGTCCCTCACCGGGACAGGGGATGACTGAAGCTTTCTTT. Translation gives CASSPSPGQGMTEAFF. The variable domain in full, with the rest retrieved from reference TRBV28 and TRBJ1-1, is DVKVTQSSRYLVKRTGEKVFLECVQDMDHENMFWYRQDPGLGLRLIYFSYDVKMKEKGDIPEGYSVSREKKERFSLILESASTNQTSMYLCASSPSPGQGMTEAFFGQGTRLTVV.

This chain uses TRBV7-2 with TRBJ2-7, with TRBD1 identical over 8 bases. The V gene end was trimmed by 1 base and the J gene end by 6 bases; junction bases not matched to a gene: 20. Germline V gene lookup returns CDR1 SGHTA and CDR2 FQGNSA. This CDR3 region has 19 residues. DNA for the CDR3: TGTGCCAGCAGCTTAGAGAAGTGGGTCCGGACAGGGTTGATTTCCGAGCAGTACTTC. As protein: CASSLEKWVRTGLISEQYF.

The rearrangement links TRBV5-1 to TRBJ1-1; 7 bases map to TRBD1. The CDR3 is 17 amino acids. Germline lookup yields CDR1 SGHRS and CDR2 YFSETQ. V lost 0 bases to trimming and J lost 1 base; unmatched junction nucleotides: 9. CDR3 nucleotide sequence: TGCGCCAGCAGCTTGGGAGCCGGGACAGCGACGAACACTGAAGCTTTCTTT. Encoded protein: CASSLGAGTATNTEAFF.

This chain joins TRBV7-8 and TRBJ1-6; perhaps TRBD1 as D (6 bases). The V and J ends lost 1 base and 6 bases respectively, with 13 bases between them. The CDR3 sequence is 16 residues long. Per the germline V gene, CDR1 is SGHVS and CDR2 is FQNEAQ. CDR3 amino acids: CASSLETGRANSPLHF. The DNA for the CDR3 is TGTGCCAGCAGCTTAGAGACAGGACGAGCTAATTCACCCCTCCACTTT.

V and J are TRBV9 and TRBJ2-7, with 10 bases lining up with TRBD2. CDR1 is SGDLS and CDR2 is YYNGEE in the germline V gene. J gave up 6 bases and V 3 bases, and 9 bases lay outside the gene matches. CDR3 length: 15 amino acids. The CDR3 here is CASSGAGTSVSEQYF. For the CDR3, the DNA is TGTGCCAGCAGCGGGGCCGGGACTAGCGTCTCCGAGCAGTACTTC.

This clone was found a few times. This chain uses TRBV18 with TRBJ2-3; the match to TRBD2 covers 8 bases. The germline V gene has CDR1 KGHSH and CDR2 LQKENI. V lost 2 bases and J lost 4; bases outside the gene matches: 8. The CDR3 consists of 16 residues. The CDR3 loop reads CASSPEYGRAADTQYF. The CDR3, as DNA: TGTGCCAGCTCACCAGAATACGGGAGGGCCGCAGATACGCAGTATTTT.

The rearrangement joins TRBV5-4 to TRBJ2-7; 9 positions agree with TRBD1. Germline V gene sequence: CDR1 SGHNT, CDR2 YYREEE (reference sequence). The junction had 0 bases not matched to a gene; V was cut back by 0 bases and J by 2 bases. The CDR3 runs 14 residues. CDR3 loop: CASSLGQGAYEQYF. The CDR3 DNA sequence: TGTGCCAGCAGCTTGGGACAGGGGGCCTACGAGCAGTACTTC.

This clone was seen a few times. This chain links TRBV7-9 with TRBJ1-1; 7 nucleotides agree with TRBD1. CDR1 and CDR2 from the germline V gene are SEHNR and FQNEAQ (reference sequence). The ends lost 5 bases at V and 3 bases at J; junction bases unmatched: 3. This CDR3 spans 13 amino acids. As DNA, the CDR3 is TGTGCCAGCAGCCGACAGGGAGACACTGAAGCTTTCTTT. Translated: CASSRQGDTEAFF.

The CDR3 DNA follows: TGTGCCACCAGTGGGGGAGGTCAGCCCCAGCATTTT. The encoded protein is CATSGGGQPQHF. V gene TRBV24-1 combines with J gene TRBJ1-5; unclear D gene. The CDR3 consists of 12 residues. V lost 5 bases, J lost 6 bases, and 7 bases lay in between. Germline V CDR1 and CDR2: KGHDR, SFDVKD.

The gene calls are TRBV27 and TRBJ2-2; 8 nucleotides align to TRBD2. Germline V lookup: CDR1 MNHEY, CDR2 SMNVEV (reference sequence). V shed 2 bases, J shed 4 bases, and the junction held 3 bases outside the gene matches. This CDR3 has 15 amino acids. CDR3 residues: CASSLLAGPTGELFF. The CDR3 nucleotides are TGTGCCAGCAGTTTACTAGCGGGTCCCACCGGGGAGCTGTTTTTT.

The chain has TRBV6-5 and TRBJ2-7, with D possibly TRBD1 on 5 matching bases. The CDR3 consists of 12 residues. Germline loops: CDR1 MNHEY, CDR2 SVGAGI. The V end lost 2 bases, the J end lost 3 bases, and 5 bases lay between the germline ends. The CDR3 is CASSYDSYEQYF. DNA for the CDR3: TGTGCCAGCAGTTACGACAGCTACGAGCAGTACTTC.

This chain joins TRBV10-3 and TRBJ1-5; D unresolved. V lost 0 bases to trimming and J lost 7 bases, with 10 bases between them. The germline CDR1 and CDR2 sequences are ENHRY and SYGVKD. This CDR3 is 14 amino acids long. The CDR3 reads CAISESMGQQPQHF. DNA of the CDR3: TGTGCCATCAGTGAGTCGATGGGCCAGCAGCCCCAGCATTTT.

The CDR3 nucleotides read TGTGCCAGCAGCTTACCCCAGGGGGCTAGTTCACCCCTCCACTTT. This translates into CASSLPQGASSPLHF. The chain uses TRBV7-8 and TRBJ1-6, with 8 positions matching TRBD1. Germline V lookup: CDR1 SGHVS, CDR2 FQNEAQ. With 2 bases clipped from V and 9 bases from J, the junction kept 6 bases outside the gene matches. This CDR3 is 15 amino acids long.

This clone was seen only a few times. The sample contains more than one DNA sequence encoding this CDR3. The rearrangement uses TRBV4-3 and TRBJ2-7; 10 positions match TRBD2. The CDR3 length is 14 residues. Germline CDR1 is LGHNA and CDR2 is YSLEER. The J segment lost 3 bases and the V segment lost 1 base, leaving 0 bases of the junction unmatched. The chain's CDR3 is CASSQGTSGYEQYF. The CDR3, as DNA: TGCGCCAGCAGCCAAGGGACTAGCGGCTACGAGCAGTACTTC.

The V and J genes are TRBV7-2 and TRBJ2-1, with 7 bases matching TRBD2. Germline trimming cut 3 bases from V and 8 bases from J; bases unmatched to any gene: 4. The CDR3 totals 13 residues. Germline V CDR1 and CDR2: SGHTA, FQGNSA. CDR3 in amino acids: CASSLRERDEQFF. Here the CDR3 DNA reads TGTGCCAGCAGCTTGCGGGAGCGGGATGAGCAGTTCTTC.